The 30 T cell receptor beta chains listed next were all sequenced from one sample in a study of cytomegalovirus exposure and HLA in healthy donors. PCR involved 60 Vbeta and 13 Jbeta primers. The repertoire was sequenced with immunoSEQ multiplex PCR; TCRdb's copy has only in-frame clones and lacks some. This sample carries more than 60,000 clones, approximately 80% of them seen once, and the ten largest clones take 2.5% to 3.5%. The sample taken for sequencing was PBMCs. These receptors all come from a woman aged 25 to 39 in good health and CMV-seronegative.

The CDR3 DNA sequence: TGTGCCAGCAGCCGCGCCGGGACAGGTCGGGAAAAACTGTTTTTT. It is translated as CASSRAGTGREKLFF. The rearrangement joins TRBV14 to TRBJ1-4; 8 bases align to TRBD1. Germline V CDR1 and CDR2: SGHDN, FVKESK. V was pared by 4 bases and J by 8 bases, with 9 bases of the junction left unmatched. This CDR3 has 15 amino acids.

The chain employs TRBV11-3 and TRBJ2-1; 7 nucleotides align to TRBD2. The V segment lost 5 bases and the J segment 9 bases; nucleotides outside the gene matches: 13. Germline assignment: CDR1 SGHNT and CDR2 YENEEA. There are 15 residues in the CDR3. The chain's CDR3 is CASSPKRLAGLEQFF. In DNA form, the CDR3 reads TGTGCCAGCAGCCCCAAGCGGTTAGCGGGTCTTGAGCAGTTCTTC.

The chain joins TRBV27 to TRBJ2-2, with D possibly being TRBD2 (5 bases). CDR3 length equals 14 residues. Germline loops: CDR1 MNHEY, CDR2 SMNVEV (reference sequence). Trimming left V 2 bases short and J 5 bases short, with 9 bases between. The CDR3 DNA follows: TGTGCCAGCAGTTTACGGGGAGTTACCGGGGAGCTGTTTTTT. Residues: CASSLRGVTGELFF.

The chain couples TRBV18 to TRBJ1-2, with 8 bases that match TRBD1. Losses at the gene ends were 6 bases for V and 3 bases for J; bases not matched to a gene: 9. Per germline, CDR1 KGHSH and CDR2 LQKENI. The CDR3 is 15 amino acids. CDR3 residues: CASSQGTGLDYGYTF. In DNA form, the CDR3 reads TGTGCCAGCTCCCAGGGGACAGGCCTTGACTATGGCTACACCTTC.

The chain recombines TRBV11-3 with TRBJ1-1; D gene unclear. The CDR3 is 15 residues long. Germline assignment: CDR1 SGHNT and CDR2 YENEEA. Trimming took off 1 base at V and 0 bases at J, with 9 bases between the two ends. The CDR3 DNA reads as TGTGCCAGCAGCTTAGCCCCCGTTATGAACACTGAAGCTTTCTTT. This codes for CASSLAPVMNTEAFF.

This clone turned up a few times. The gene calls are TRBV27 and TRBJ2-5; D perhaps matches TRBD2 (5 bases). CDR3 size: 13 residues. CDR1 and CDR2 (germline): MNHEY, SMNVEV (reference sequence). The V end lost 1 base, the J end lost 2 bases, and 5 bases lay between the germline ends. The CDR3 DNA is TGTGCCAGCAGTTTATGGGAGCAAGAGACCCAGTACTTC. It encodes CASSLWEQETQYF.

This sequence joins TRBV5-4 and TRBJ1-1; 10 nucleotides agree with TRBD1. The V gene end was trimmed by 4 bases and the J gene end by 4 bases; junction bases not matched to a gene: 7. The CDR3 spans 15 residues. From germline, CDR1 is SGHNT and CDR2 YYREEE (reference sequence). The CDR3 nucleotides are TGTGCCAGCAGCCCTTTAAGGACAGGGGGCACTGAAGCTTTCTTT. Protein sequence: CASSPLRTGGTEAFF.

V is TRBV29-1 and J is TRBJ2-7, with 12 nucleotides matching TRBD2. Germline V gene sequence: CDR1 SQVTM, CDR2 ANQGSEA. The trim removed 5 bases at V and 4 bases at J, leaving 0 bases unmatched. The CDR3 totals 12 residues. The CDR3 bases are TGCAGCGTTACTAGCGGGGGGTACGAGCAGTACTTC. Protein sequence: CSVTSGGYEQYF.

The chain joins TRBV7-9 to TRBJ1-1; a weak D match, TRBD1 (6 bases). V was trimmed by 1 base and J by 1 base, leaving 10 bases between them. CDR1 SEHNR and CDR2 FQNEAQ come from the germline V gene (reference sequence). The CDR3 length is 15 residues. The CDR3 here is CASSLGQVSNTEAFF. The CDR3 DNA reads as TGTGCCAGCAGCTTAGGACAGGTGTCGAACACTGAAGCTTTCTTT.

Concerning this clone: Its ends do not fully match the called genes, so a read error is possible. This chain links TRBV19 with TRBJ1-3; D remains ambiguous. Germline loops: CDR1 LNHDA, CDR2 SQIVND (reference sequence). This CDR3 has 15 amino acids. DNA of the CDR3: TGTGCCAGTAGTATCGGCCGGAGCTCTGGAAGCACCATATATTTT. As protein: CASSIGRSSGSTIYF.

This clone was seen a handful of times. The V gene is TRBV7-9, the J gene TRBJ2-2; D gene uncertain. Germline-derived CDR1 and CDR2 are SEHNR and FQNEAQ (reference sequence). V was trimmed by 1 base and J by 6 bases, leaving 12 bases between them. This CDR3 region has 15 residues. The CDR3 DNA is TGTGCCAGCAGCTTAGGTTACGAAAGCGCCGGGGAGCTGTTTTTT. This gives the protein CASSLGYESAGELFF.

The rearrangement joins TRBV11-2 to TRBJ1-3; the D gene is possibly TRBD1 (6 bases). Germline loops: CDR1 SGHAT, CDR2 FQNNGV. CDR3 length equals 15 residues. V dropped 5 bases and J dropped 3 bases, with 14 bases sitting between them. The CDR3 bases are TGTGCCAGCAGCCTACAGGGAGATGGTGGAAACACCATATATTTT. Protein: CASSLQGDGGNTIYF.

The chain combines TRBV6-5 with TRBJ2-7; weak D call: TRBD1 (5 bases). CDR1 is MNHEY and CDR2 is SVGAGI in the germline V gene. This CDR3 has 14 amino acids. Trimming took 0 bases from V and 3 from J, leaving 9 bases between them. CDR3 protein: CASSYSGHHYEQYF. The CDR3 DNA reads TGTGCCAGCAGTTACTCCGGACACCACTACGAGCAGTACTTC.

The chain has TRBV18 and TRBJ2-2; D is unclear. This CDR3 spans 13 amino acids. Germline values: CDR1 KGHSH, CDR2 LQKENI. The V end lost 5 bases, the J end lost 4 bases, and 8 bases lay between the germline ends. CDR3 region: CASSSSSTGELFF. The CDR3 nucleotides read TGTGCCAGCTCATCGTCCAGCACCGGGGAGCTGTTTTTT.

V usage is TRBV2 and J usage is TRBJ1-5; 8 bases line up with TRBD1. There are 14 residues in the CDR3. Trimming removed 9 bases from V and 2 bases from J; junction bases left unmatched: 6. Germline loops: CDR1 SNHLY, CDR2 FYNNEI. The CDR3 sequence: CASTPGQGNQPQHF. CDR3 nucleotides: TGTGCCAGTACACCGGGACAGGGCAATCAGCCCCAGCATTTT.

V and J are TRBV7-9 and TRBJ1-2, with 9 positions matching TRBD1. V shed 4 bases, J shed 4 bases, and the junction held 10 bases outside the gene matches. Germline V gene sequence: CDR1 SEHNR, CDR2 FQNEAQ (reference sequence). This CDR3 is built from 16 residues. In DNA form, the CDR3 reads TGTGCCAGCAGCTCCCCGGGACAGGGAACACTCTATGGCTACACCTTC. This translates into CASSSPGQGTLYGYTF.

The genes are TRBV6-5 and TRBJ1-2; perhaps TRBD1 as D (6 bases). Germline V gene lookup returns CDR1 MNHEY and CDR2 SVGAGI. Trimming took 6 bases from V and 5 from J, leaving 13 bases between them. The CDR3 has 13 amino acids. CDR3 loop: CASSNGQLYGYTF. As DNA, the CDR3 is TGTGCCAGCAGCAACGGACAGTTATATGGCTACACCTTC.

DNA for the CDR3: TGTGCCAGCAGCGTACGGACAGGAACGAACACTGAAGCTTTCTTT. Translated: CASSVRTGTNTEAFF. This chain uses TRBV7-8 with TRBJ1-1; 7 nucleotides line up with TRBD1. The CDR3 runs to 15 residues. Trimming cost V 5 bases and J 1 base; bases outside gene matches: 7. Germline values: CDR1 SGHVS, CDR2 FQNEAQ.

The chain employs TRBV19 and TRBJ1-1; the match to TRBD1 covers 8 bases. The junction had 5 bases not matched to a gene; V was cut back by 6 bases and J by 5 bases. Germline-derived CDR1 and CDR2 are LNHDA and SQIVND (reference sequence). The CDR3 runs 13 residues. The CDR3 region is CASRAGGVTEAFF. Here the CDR3 DNA reads TGTGCCAGTAGAGCAGGGGGCGTGACTGAAGCTTTCTTT.

The J gene is TRBJ1-4, the V gene TRBV7-9, with D hard to call. This CDR3 region has 13 residues. Germline CDR1 is SEHNR and CDR2 is FQNEAQ (reference sequence). The V end lost 7 bases, the J end lost 8 bases, and 14 bases lay between the germline ends. The CDR3 nucleotides read TGTGCCAGCACCCTGACCCAGGAAGAAAAACTGTTTTTT. This encodes CASTLTQEEKLFF.

The chain uses TRBV29-1 and TRBJ1-2; D remains ambiguous. This CDR3 is 14 amino acids long. Germline V gene sequence: CDR1 SQVTM, CDR2 ANQGSEA. V gave up 3 bases and J gave up 6 bases, with 17 bases separating them. CDR3 protein: CSVEAPPGEDGYTF. CDR3 nucleotides: TGCAGCGTTGAGGCCCCCCCCGGGGAGGATGGCTACACCTTC.

The chain is built from TRBV25-1 and TRBJ2-1, with TRBD2 identical over 7 bases. CDR3 size: 13 residues. CDR1 and CDR2 from the germline V gene are MGHDK and SYGVNS. V lost 6 bases, J lost 2 bases, and 1 base stayed unmatched. As DNA, the CDR3 is TGTGCCAGCAGGGGGGGGGCCTACAATGAGCAGTTCTTC. It translates to CASRGGAYNEQFF.

The genes are TRBV4-1 and TRBJ2-7; possibly TRBD1 for D (6 bases). The germline V and J ends were trimmed by 1 base and 3 bases, with 13 bases remaining between them. Germline V CDR1 and CDR2: MGHRA, YSYEKL. The CDR3 covers 15 residues. Here the CDR3 DNA reads TGCGCCAGCAGCCAAGTATGGGGACACTACTACGAGCAGTACTTC. Encoded protein: CASSQVWGHYYEQYF.

V usage is TRBV5-6 and J usage is TRBJ1-1, with 7 bases that match TRBD1. The germline gives CDR1 SGHDT, CDR2 YYEEEE. V was pared by 3 bases and J by 1 base, with 9 bases of the junction left unmatched. This CDR3 is 16 amino acids long. The DNA for the CDR3 is TGTGCCAGCAGCTCCGGACAGGTAAAAAGGAACACTGAAGCTTTCTTT. Its protein is CASSSGQVKRNTEAFF.

This clone has only one observation. V usage is TRBV19 and J usage is TRBJ1-2, with no clear D. The CDR3 loop spans 14 amino acids. CDR1 is LNHDA and CDR2 is SQIVND in the germline V gene (reference sequence). The V gene lost 6 bases and the J gene lost 5 bases, with 16 bases spanning the gap. In nucleotides, the CDR3 is TGTGCCAGTAGCAACAGCAAAAGGCCGTATGGCTACACCTTC. It translates to CASSNSKRPYGYTF.

V usage is TRBV29-1 and J usage is TRBJ1-1; D not certain. The germline V gene encodes CDR1 SQVTM and CDR2 ANQGSEA. The CDR3 is 11 residues long. Trimming cost V 7 bases and J 3 bases, with 9 bases left between them. CDR3 residues: CSAREDTEAFF. The CDR3 region has the DNA TGCAGCGCCCGTGAGGACACTGAAGCTTTCTTT.

The chain combines TRBV27 with TRBJ1-1, with D unresolved. This CDR3 region has 14 residues. CDR1 MNHEY and CDR2 SMNVEV come from the germline V gene (reference sequence). V lost 2 bases, J lost 3 bases, and 10 bases lay in between. The CDR3 loop reads CASSLGGMHTEAFF. The DNA for the CDR3 is TGTGCCAGCAGTTTAGGAGGGATGCACACTGAAGCTTTCTTT.

This clone was detected once. V gene TRBV7-9 combines with J gene TRBJ1-1; the D gene is possibly TRBD1 (6 bases). The CDR3 sequence is 13 residues long. Per germline, CDR1 SEHNR and CDR2 FQNEAQ (reference sequence). Trimming cost V 6 bases and J 0 bases, with 8 bases left between them. CDR3 loop: CASSSGVNTEAFF. In nucleotides, the CDR3 is TGTGCCAGCAGTTCAGGGGTGAACACTGAAGCTTTCTTT.

The chain employs TRBV10-3 and TRBJ1-1; D perhaps matches TRBD1 (5 bases). Germline values: CDR1 ENHRY, CDR2 SYGVKD. Trimming took 11 bases from V and 4 from J, leaving 14 bases between them. The CDR3 covers 12 residues. CDR3 sequence reads: CAAGGGITEAFF. Written as DNA, the CDR3 is TGTGCCGCCGGGGGGGGAATCACTGAAGCTTTCTTT.

This chain joins TRBV4-3 and TRBJ1-4; a possible D gene is TRBD1 (5 bases). V gave up 0 bases and J gave up 0 bases, with 14 bases separating them. The germline CDR1 and CDR2 sequences are LGHNA and YSLEER. The CDR3 sequence is 18 residues long. The CDR3 DNA follows: TGCGCCAGCAGCCAAGATCCGACCGGGGGTGCAACTAATGAAAAACTGTTTTTT. Translated, it gives CASSQDPTGGATNEKLFF.